What follows are 21 T cell receptor beta chains derived from one specimen sequenced in a study of response to subunit inactivated influenza vaccine. TCRdb re-called the RT-PCR reads through MiXCR, storing one row per CDR3 protein. The sample holds hundreds of thousands of distinct CDR3 sequences, less than 30% seen once. Sequencing was performed on CD4+ T cells sorted from PBMCs, taken around 5 days after vaccination. These receptors all stem from a man in his fifties who received an inactivated influenza vaccine.

The chain links TRBV12-3 or TRBV12-4 to TRBJ2-7; the match to TRBD1 covers 7 bases. This CDR3 has 13 residues. V shed 5 bases, J shed 4 bases, and the junction held 5 bases outside the gene matches. For the CDR3, the DNA is TGTGCCAGCAGTGGGCTACAGGGGTACGAGCAGTACTTC. Translating it yields CASSGLQGYEQYF.

This sequence joins TRBV7-2 and TRBJ2-1; D may be TRBD1 or TRBD2 (6 bases each). CDR3 length: 16 residues. The V end was cut by 5 bases, the J end by 3 bases, with 17 bases between. CDR1 is SGHTA and CDR2 is FQGNSA in the germline V gene. The CDR3 reads CASSKVGGLNYNEQFF. The CDR3 DNA sequence: TGTGCCAGCAGCAAGGTCGGGGGCCTTAACTACAATGAGCAGTTCTTC. The full variable domain, completed using reference TRBV7-2 and TRBJ2-1, is GAGVSQSPSNKVTEKGKDVELRCDPISGHTALYWYRQSLGQGLEFLIYFQGNSAPDKSGLPSDRFSAERTGGSVSTLTIQRTQQEDSAVYLCASSKVGGLNYNEQFFGPGTRLTVL.

This clonotype was observed a few times. The CDR3 DNA reads TGCAGTGCTAGAGAAAGAAAGAACACCGGGGAGCTGTTTTTT. Protein: CSARERKNTGELFF. The chain has TRBV20-1 and TRBJ2-2, with D unclear. The V and J ends lost 0 bases and 1 base respectively, with 6 bases between them. The CDR3 spans 14 residues. Germline assignment: CDR1 DFQATT and CDR2 SNEGSKA (reference sequence).

The gene calls are TRBV2 and TRBJ2-4; possible D gene TRBD1, 5 bases. CDR1 is SNHLY and CDR2 is FYNNEI in the germline V gene. The CDR3 is 13 amino acids. V lost 8 bases to trimming and J lost 3 bases, with 11 bases between them. CDR3 region: CASEGVVKNIQYF. CDR3 nucleotides: TGTGCCAGCGAAGGGGTAGTCAAAAACATTCAGTACTTC.

This clonotype was picked up a small number of times. The chain links TRBV20-1 to TRBJ2-2; D may be TRBD1 (6 bases). CDR1 DFQATT and CDR2 SNEGSKA come from the germline V gene (reference sequence). Deletions cut 6 bases from V and 3 bases from J, with 14 bases between. The CDR3 spans 14 residues. This CDR3 is CSAADRLYTGELFF. CDR3 nucleotides: TGCAGTGCGGCAGACAGGTTGTACACCGGGGAGCTGTTTTTT.

The chain is built from TRBV7-8 and TRBJ1-5; TRBD1 might be the D (5 bases). Between the trimmed V and J ends, which lost 2 bases and 9 bases, there was a span of 20 bases. The germline V gene has CDR1 SGHVS and CDR2 FQNEAQ. The CDR3 has 16 residues. The CDR3, as DNA: TGTGCCAGCAGCTTAAGCCGCCCAGGGAGGTCATCGCCCCAGCATTTT. The encoded protein is CASSLSRPGRSSPQHF.

The rearrangement uses TRBV12-3 or TRBV12-4 and TRBJ1-4; no firm D call. V shed 2 bases and J shed 0 bases, with 7 bases lying between them. This CDR3 has 15 amino acids. CDR3 residues: CASSLYGATNEKLFF. CDR3 in DNA: TGTGCCAGCAGTTTATACGGTGCAACTAATGAAAAACTGTTTTTT.

This clonotype was counted between two and nine times. The genes are TRBV7-2 and TRBJ1-2; D gene ambiguous. Trimming pared 5 bases from V and 3 bases from J, leaving 7 bases between. From germline, CDR1 is SGHTA and CDR2 FQGNSA. This CDR3 is built from 12 residues. The CDR3 nucleotides are TGTGCCAGCAGCCCTACTTACTATGGCTACACCTTC. Protein product: CASSPTYYGYTF.

This sequence joins TRBV20-1 and TRBJ2-7; TRBD2 matches at 11 bases. V lost 7 bases and J lost 1; bases outside the gene matches: 9. This CDR3 comprises 15 residues. CDR1 is DFQATT and CDR2 is SNEGSKA in the germline V gene (reference sequence). The CDR3 region is CSGRPGTSGSYEQYF. The CDR3 coding sequence is TGCAGTGGTCGACCCGGGACTAGCGGATCCTACGAGCAGTACTTC.

There are a few counts of this clonotype. J is TRBJ2-5 and V is TRBV29-1; possible D gene TRBD2, 7 bases. Germline loops: CDR1 SQVTM, CDR2 ANQGSEA. Trimming shortened V by 6 bases and J by 2 bases, and 16 bases separated the two germline ends. The CDR3 length is 14 residues. The DNA of the CDR3 is TGCAGCGTAAAAGGGGGGGGGCGTCAAGAGACCCAGTACTTC. As protein: CSVKGGGRQETQYF.

The V call is TRBV12-3 or TRBV12-4, the J call TRBJ2-4, with D perhaps matching TRBD1 (5 bases). The V end lost 10 bases, the J end lost 3 bases, and 19 bases lay between the germline ends. The CDR3 has 15 residues. The CDR3 bases are TGTGCCAACAGCCTCATACAGGACGGCAAAAACATTCAGTACTTC. Amino acid sequence: CANSLIQDGKNIQYF.

This chain joins TRBV20-1 and TRBJ1-1, with 8 bases matching TRBD1. The CDR3 runs 14 residues. Per the germline V gene, CDR1 is DFQATT and CDR2 is SNEGSKA (reference sequence). The trim removed 3 bases at V and 1 base at J, leaving 4 bases unmatched. CDR3 coding DNA: TGCAGTGCTAGTAGGACAGGGCGGAACACTGAAGCTTTCTTT. Translating gives CSASRTGRNTEAFF.

In its sample, this clonotype was seen a few times. The chain uses TRBV4-1 and TRBJ2-5; 8 bases match TRBD1. The germline CDR1 and CDR2 sequences are MGHRA and YSYEKL. The trim removed 1 base at V and 10 bases at J, leaving 14 bases unmatched. CDR3 length equals 16 residues. The CDR3 nucleotides read TGCGCCAGCAGCCAAGCAAGGACAGGGCCTTCTCAGGGCCAGTACTTC. The encoded protein is CASSQARTGPSQGQYF.

The CDR3 DNA reads as TGTGCCATCAGTGGACAGTCGAGCTCCTACAATGAGCAGTTCTTC. Translated: CAISGQSSSYNEQFF. The V gene is TRBV10-3, the J gene TRBJ2-1; the D gene is possibly TRBD1 (5 bases). CDR3 length equals 15 residues. The V gene lost 4 bases and the J gene lost 0 bases, with 10 bases spanning the gap. Germline V gene data show CDR1 as ENHRY and CDR2 as SYGVKD.

The chain recombines TRBV14 with TRBJ2-7; tentative D call: TRBD2 (6 bases). The germline V and J ends were trimmed by 1 base and 5 bases, with 12 bases remaining between them. The germline CDR1 and CDR2 sequences are SGHDN and FVKESK. The CDR3 has 14 amino acids. The CDR3, as DNA: TGTGCCAGCAGCCAAGTAGCGGTAGTGGACGAGCAGTACTTC. Amino acid sequence: CASSQVAVVDEQYF.

The chain combines TRBV12-3 or TRBV12-4 with TRBJ1-5, with D possibly being TRBD1 (6 bases). Trimming took off 7 bases at V and 2 bases at J, with 12 bases between the two ends. This CDR3 has 14 residues. The CDR3 bases are TGTGCCAGCACCTCACAGGGCGGCAATCAGCCCCAGCATTTT. It encodes CASTSQGGNQPQHF.

The J gene is TRBJ2-2, the V gene TRBV7-9; maybe TRBD2 (5 bases). The CDR3 runs to 15 residues. CDR1 SEHNR and CDR2 FQNEAQ come from the germline V gene (reference sequence). V lost 2 bases and J 3 bases, leaving 10 bases between the germline ends. Written as DNA, the CDR3 is TGTGCCAGCAGCTTAAAGTCGGGGTACACCGGGGAGCTGTTTTTT. Translated: CASSLKSGYTGELFF.

This clonotype was detected a few times. The chain links TRBV20-1 to TRBJ1-4; D uncertain. The CDR3 is made up of 14 amino acids. V shed 6 bases and J shed 4 bases, with 15 bases lying between them. Germline V lookup: CDR1 DFQATT, CDR2 SNEGSKA (reference sequence). The CDR3 DNA reads as TGCAGTGCACTCCCCGACGGTTATAATGAAAAACTGTTTTTT. It translates to CSALPDGYNEKLFF.

The chain employs TRBV5-1 and TRBJ2-1; maybe TRBD1 (7 bases). The CDR3 totals 15 residues. Germline V CDR1 and CDR2: SGHRS, YFSETQ. The V and J ends lost 2 bases and 0 bases respectively, with 9 bases between them. The CDR3 loop reads CASSFQGGSYNEQFF. The DNA for the CDR3 is TGCGCCAGCAGCTTCCAGGGGGGCTCCTACAATGAGCAGTTCTTC.

V is TRBV7-9 and J is TRBJ2-7; 8 positions match TRBD1. Germline CDR1 reads SEHNR; CDR2 reads FQNEAQ (reference sequence). There are 14 residues in the CDR3. V trimming: 1 base; J trimming: 5 bases; junction bases outside the gene matches: 4. The CDR3 loop is CASSLGRGRDEQYF. The CDR3 nucleotides are TGTGCCAGCAGCTTAGGCAGGGGGCGGGACGAGCAGTACTTC.

V usage is TRBV20-1 and J usage is TRBJ2-1; 12 bases agree with TRBD2. Trimming at V came to 5 bases and at J to 2 bases, leaving 4 bases not matched to a gene. This CDR3 has 15 amino acids. Germline assignment: CDR1 DFQATT and CDR2 SNEGSKA (reference sequence). Here the CDR3 DNA reads TGCAGTGCTGCCCGACTAGCGGGGGCCTACAATGAGCAGTTCTTC. Translating it yields CSAARLAGAYNEQFF.